This T cell receptor (beta chain) appears in the sequencing data of a study of vaccination and CD4 T cells after COVID-19. Study background: Every participant was given two doses of BNT162b2 or mRNA-1273 vaccine. Study-wide findings and caveats: Convalescent patients' median share of reactive clones seen only post-vaccination was 70% to 90%.

Cultured CD4+ T cells had their DNA profiled by the Oncomine TCR Beta short-read assay. Using its own MiXCR run on the PCR reads, TCRdb lists one record per CDR3 protein. The top ten hold approximately 37% of the sample, which has about 6,600 distinct CDR3 sequences, roughly 35% seen once. Treatment meaning: approximately nine-day PBMC culture with coronavirus spike peptide pools or control peptides (ViraFEST assay). CD4+ T cells that came from the unexposed donor were collected before the COVID-19 pandemic (2011-2018). The researchers probed unexposed-donor CD4+ T cells with SARS-CoV-2 S/N and four cold-coronavirus spikes, cells permitting. The CDR3 sequence is 13 residues long. The J segment lost 6 bases and the V segment lost 5 bases, leaving 4 bases of the junction unmatched. CDR1 and CDR2 from the germline V gene are LNHDA and SQIVND (reference sequence). About this clonotype itself: As yet, its antigen is unknown.

Specimen: CD4+ T cells from blood, cultured in vitro. The rearrangement uses TRBV19 and TRBJ2-3, with 8 bases matching TRBD1. The TCR was taken from a human donor in good health. The chain's CDR3 is CASSPGDRDTQYF. DNA of the CDR3: TGTGCCAGTAGTCCCGGGGACAGGGATACGCAGTATTTT.